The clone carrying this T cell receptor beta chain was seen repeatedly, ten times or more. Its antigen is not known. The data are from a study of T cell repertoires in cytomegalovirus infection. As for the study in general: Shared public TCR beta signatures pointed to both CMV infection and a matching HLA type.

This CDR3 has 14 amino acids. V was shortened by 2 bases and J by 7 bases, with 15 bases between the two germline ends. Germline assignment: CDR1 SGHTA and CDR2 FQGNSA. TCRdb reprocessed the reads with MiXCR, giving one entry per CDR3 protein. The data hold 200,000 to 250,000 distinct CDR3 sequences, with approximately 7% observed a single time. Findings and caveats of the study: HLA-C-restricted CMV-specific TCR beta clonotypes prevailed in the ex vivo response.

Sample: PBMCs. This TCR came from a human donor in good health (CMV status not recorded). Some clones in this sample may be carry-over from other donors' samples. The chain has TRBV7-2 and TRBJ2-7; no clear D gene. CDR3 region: CASSLNWLGTEQYF. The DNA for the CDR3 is TGTGCCAGCAGCTTAAACTGGCTGGGCACGGAGCAGTACTTC.